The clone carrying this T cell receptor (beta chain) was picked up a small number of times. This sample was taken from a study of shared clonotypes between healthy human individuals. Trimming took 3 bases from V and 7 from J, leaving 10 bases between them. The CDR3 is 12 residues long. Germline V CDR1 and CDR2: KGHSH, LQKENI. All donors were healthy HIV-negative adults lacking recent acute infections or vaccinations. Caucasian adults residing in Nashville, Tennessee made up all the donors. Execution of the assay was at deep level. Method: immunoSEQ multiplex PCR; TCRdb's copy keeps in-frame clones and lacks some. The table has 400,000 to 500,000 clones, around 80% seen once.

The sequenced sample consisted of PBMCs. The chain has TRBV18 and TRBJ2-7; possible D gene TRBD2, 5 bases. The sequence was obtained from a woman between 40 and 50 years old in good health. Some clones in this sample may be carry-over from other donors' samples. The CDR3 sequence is CASSPRSGEQYF. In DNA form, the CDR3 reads TGTGCCAGCTCACCCAGATCGGGGGAGCAGTACTTC.